This T cell receptor beta chain is drawn from a study of brain T cells in children with intractable seizures. The table came from immunoSEQ multiplex PCR; TCRdb's copy has only in-frame clones and leaves some out. The sample consists of 70,000 to 90,000 clones, around 93% of them appearing once. V lost 5 bases, J lost 0 bases, and 10 bases stayed unmatched. This CDR3 region has 16 residues. Germline V gene sequence: CDR1 SGHVS, CDR2 FNYEAQ. The sequenced cases were selected for having the highest brain T cell transcript signatures. Patients received at least one anti-epileptic drug before surgery. To note about this clone: The target antigen is unknown.

Study-wide results and caveats: Clones missing pre-surgery may reflect undersampling of that blood sample. Patients' HCMV serostatus was unknown; virus specificity rests on CDR3 similarity alone.

The sequences come from peripheral blood, collected at surgery. The TCR comes from a boy under three years old with tuberous sclerosis and intractable seizures. V usage is TRBV7-6 and J usage is TRBJ2-7, with 7 bases fitting TRBD2. CDR3 DNA sequence: TGTGCCAGCAGCCTCCTGGACGCTAGCGGCTCCTACGAGCAGTACTTC. Its translation is CASSLLDASGSYEQYF.